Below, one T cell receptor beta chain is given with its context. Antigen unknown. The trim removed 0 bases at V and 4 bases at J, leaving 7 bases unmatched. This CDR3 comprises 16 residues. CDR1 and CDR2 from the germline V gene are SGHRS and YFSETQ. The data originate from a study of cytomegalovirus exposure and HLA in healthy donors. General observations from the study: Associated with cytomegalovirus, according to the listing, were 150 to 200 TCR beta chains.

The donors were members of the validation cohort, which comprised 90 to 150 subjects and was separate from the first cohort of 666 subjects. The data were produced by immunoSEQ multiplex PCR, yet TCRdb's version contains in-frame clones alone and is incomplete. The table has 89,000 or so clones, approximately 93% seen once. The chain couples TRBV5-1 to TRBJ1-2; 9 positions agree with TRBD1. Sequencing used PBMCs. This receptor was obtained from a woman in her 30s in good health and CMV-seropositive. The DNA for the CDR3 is TGCGCCAGCAGCTTGGGACAGGGGGGTTTCGGCTATGGCTACACCTTC. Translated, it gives CASSLGQGGFGYGYTF.